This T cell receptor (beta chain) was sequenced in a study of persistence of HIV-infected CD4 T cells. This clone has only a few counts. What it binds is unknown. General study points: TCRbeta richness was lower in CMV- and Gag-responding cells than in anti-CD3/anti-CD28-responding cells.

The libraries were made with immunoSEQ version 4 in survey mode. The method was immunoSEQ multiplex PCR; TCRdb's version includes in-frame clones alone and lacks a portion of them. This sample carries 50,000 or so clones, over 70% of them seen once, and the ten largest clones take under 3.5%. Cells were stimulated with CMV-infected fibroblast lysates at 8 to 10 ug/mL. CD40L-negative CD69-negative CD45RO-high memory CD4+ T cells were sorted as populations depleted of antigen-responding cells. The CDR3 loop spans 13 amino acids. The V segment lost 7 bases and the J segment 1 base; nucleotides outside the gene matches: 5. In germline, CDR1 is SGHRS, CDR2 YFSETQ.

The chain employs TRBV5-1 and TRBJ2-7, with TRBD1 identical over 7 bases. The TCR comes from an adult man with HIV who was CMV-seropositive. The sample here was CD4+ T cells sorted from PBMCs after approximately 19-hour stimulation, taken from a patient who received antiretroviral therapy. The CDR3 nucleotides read TGCGCCAGCCACGCAGGGGGTTCCTACGAGCAGTACTTC. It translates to CASHAGGSYEQYF. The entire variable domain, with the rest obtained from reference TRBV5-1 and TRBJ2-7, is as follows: KAGVTQTPRYLIKTRGQQVTLSCSPISGHRSVSWYQQTPGQGLQFLFEYFSETQRNKGNFPGRFSGRQFSNSRSEMNVSTLELGDSALYLCASHAGGSYEQYFGPGTRLTVT.